This TCR beta chain stems from a study of monozygotic twins with inflammatory bowel disease. Study-wide findings and caveats: The co-twins with IBD showed lower TCRbeta diversity (inverse Simpson) than their healthy siblings.

Reanalyzing the 5' RACE reads, TCRdb keeps one entry per CDR3 protein, without DNA. The sample table includes approximately 400,000 distinct CDR3 sequences. The V gene's germline CDR1 is KGHSH and CDR2 LQKENI. The CDR3 covers 13 residues. Note on this clonotype: Its target is not known.

V gene TRBV18 combines with J gene TRBJ1-5; the TCRdb D gene call, TRBD1, has no DNA to confirm it. This TCR derives from a human donor with ulcerative colitis or Crohn's disease, or a healthy co-twin of an affected twin (not recorded which). Sequenced sample: blood. CDR3 sequence: CASSTGQGGPQHF.